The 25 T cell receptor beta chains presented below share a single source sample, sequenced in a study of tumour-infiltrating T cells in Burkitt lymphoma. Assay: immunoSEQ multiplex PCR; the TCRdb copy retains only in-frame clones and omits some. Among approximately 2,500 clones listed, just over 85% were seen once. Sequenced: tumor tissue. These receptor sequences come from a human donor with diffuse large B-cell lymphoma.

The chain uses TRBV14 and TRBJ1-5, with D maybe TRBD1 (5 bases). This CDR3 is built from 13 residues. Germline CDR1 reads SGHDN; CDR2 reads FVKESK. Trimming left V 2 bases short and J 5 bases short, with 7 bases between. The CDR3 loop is CASSQWGDQPQHF. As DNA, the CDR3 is TGTGCCAGCAGCCAATGGGGGGATCAGCCCCAGCATTTT. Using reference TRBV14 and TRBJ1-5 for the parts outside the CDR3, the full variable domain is EAGVTQFPSHSVIEKGQTVTLRCDPISGHDNLYWYRRVMGKEIKFLLHFVKESKQDESGMPNNRFLAERTGGTYSTLKVQPAELEDSGVYFCASSQWGDQPQHFGDGTRLSIL.

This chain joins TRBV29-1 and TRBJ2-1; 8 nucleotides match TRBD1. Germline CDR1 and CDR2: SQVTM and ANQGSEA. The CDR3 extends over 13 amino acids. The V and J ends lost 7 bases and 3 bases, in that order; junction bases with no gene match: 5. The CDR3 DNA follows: TGCAGCGCCGCTGGACAGGGCTACAATGAGCAGTTCTTC. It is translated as CSAAGQGYNEQFF.

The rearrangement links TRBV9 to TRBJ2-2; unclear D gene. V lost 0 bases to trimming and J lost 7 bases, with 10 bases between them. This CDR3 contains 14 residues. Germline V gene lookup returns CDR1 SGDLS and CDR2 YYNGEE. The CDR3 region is CASSVVASGGELFF. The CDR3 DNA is TGTGCCAGCAGCGTAGTGGCCTCCGGCGGGGAGCTGTTTTTT. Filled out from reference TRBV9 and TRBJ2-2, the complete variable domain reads DSGVTQTPKHLITATGQRVTLRCSPRSGDLSVYWYQQSLDQGLQFLIQYYNGEERAKGNILERFSAQQFPDLHSELNLSSLELGDSALYFCASSVVASGGELFFGEGSRLTVL.

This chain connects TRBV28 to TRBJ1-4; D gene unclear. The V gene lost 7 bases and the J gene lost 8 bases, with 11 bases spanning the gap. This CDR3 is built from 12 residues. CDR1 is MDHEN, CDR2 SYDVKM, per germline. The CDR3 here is CASTLGREKLFF. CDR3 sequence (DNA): TGTGCCAGCACCCTTGGCAGGGAAAAACTGTTTTTT.

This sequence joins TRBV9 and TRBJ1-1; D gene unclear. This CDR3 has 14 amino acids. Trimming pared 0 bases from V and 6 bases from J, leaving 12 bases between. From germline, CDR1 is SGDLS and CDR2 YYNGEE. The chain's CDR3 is CASSVATGTSEAFF. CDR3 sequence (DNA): TGTGCCAGCAGCGTAGCAACGGGCACCTCTGAAGCTTTCTTT.

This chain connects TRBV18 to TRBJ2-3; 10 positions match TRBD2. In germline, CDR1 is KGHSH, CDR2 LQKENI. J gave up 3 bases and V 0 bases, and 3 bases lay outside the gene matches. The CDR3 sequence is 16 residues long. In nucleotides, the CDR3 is TGTGCCAGCTCACCACCCCTAGCGGGAGTGACAGATACGCAGTATTTT. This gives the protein CASSPPLAGVTDTQYF.

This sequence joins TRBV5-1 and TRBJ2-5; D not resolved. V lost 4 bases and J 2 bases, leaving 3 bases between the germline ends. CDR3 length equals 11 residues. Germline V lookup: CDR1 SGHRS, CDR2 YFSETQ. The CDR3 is CASSLQETQYF. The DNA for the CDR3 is TGCGCCAGCAGCCTACAAGAGACCCAGTACTTC.

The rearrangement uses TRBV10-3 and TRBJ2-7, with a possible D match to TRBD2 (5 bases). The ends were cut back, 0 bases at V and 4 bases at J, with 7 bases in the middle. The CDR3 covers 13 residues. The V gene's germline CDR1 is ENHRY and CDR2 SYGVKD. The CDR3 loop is CAISESTGYEQYF. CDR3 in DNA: TGTGCCATCAGTGAGTCAACGGGATACGAGCAGTACTTC.

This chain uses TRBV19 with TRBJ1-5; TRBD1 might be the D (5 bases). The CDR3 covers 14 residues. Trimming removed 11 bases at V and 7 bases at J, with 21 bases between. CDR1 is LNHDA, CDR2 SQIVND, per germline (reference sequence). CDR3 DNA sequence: TGTGCCTCCCAAGGGAGGGGCCAAGGACAGCCCCAGCATTTT. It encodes CASQGRGQGQPQHF.

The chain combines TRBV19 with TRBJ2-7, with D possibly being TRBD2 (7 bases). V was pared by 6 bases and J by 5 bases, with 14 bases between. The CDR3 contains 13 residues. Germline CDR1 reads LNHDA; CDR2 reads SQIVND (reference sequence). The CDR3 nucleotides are TGTGCCAGTAGAGGGAGGGGGGAGCACGAGCAGTACTTC. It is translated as CASRGRGEHEQYF.

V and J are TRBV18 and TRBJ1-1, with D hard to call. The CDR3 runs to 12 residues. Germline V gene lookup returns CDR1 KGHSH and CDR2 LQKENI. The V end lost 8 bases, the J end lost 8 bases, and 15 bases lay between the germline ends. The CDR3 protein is CASTVGGREAFF. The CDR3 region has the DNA TGTGCCAGCACGGTCGGTGGCCGGGAAGCTTTCTTT.

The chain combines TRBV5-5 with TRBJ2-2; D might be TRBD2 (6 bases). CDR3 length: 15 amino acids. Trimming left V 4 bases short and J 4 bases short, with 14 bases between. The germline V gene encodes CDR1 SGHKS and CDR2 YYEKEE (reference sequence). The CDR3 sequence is CASSRDAGPTGELFF. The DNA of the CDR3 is TGTGCCAGCAGCCGGGATGCGGGACCCACCGGGGAGCTGTTTTTT.

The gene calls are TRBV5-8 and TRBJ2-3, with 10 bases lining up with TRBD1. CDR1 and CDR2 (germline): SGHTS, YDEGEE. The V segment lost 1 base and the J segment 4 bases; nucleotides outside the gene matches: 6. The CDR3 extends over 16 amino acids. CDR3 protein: CASSLWGQGIADTQYF. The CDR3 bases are TGTGCCAGCAGCTTGTGGGGACAGGGGATTGCAGATACGCAGTATTTT.

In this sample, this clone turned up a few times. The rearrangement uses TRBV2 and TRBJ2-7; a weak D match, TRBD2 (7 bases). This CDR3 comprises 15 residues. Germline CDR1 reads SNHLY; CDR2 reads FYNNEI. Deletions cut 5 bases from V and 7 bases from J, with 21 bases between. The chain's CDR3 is CASSTLGGRPGEQYF. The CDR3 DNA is TGTGCCAGCAGTACCCTGGGGGGGCGCCCAGGGGAGCAGTACTTC.

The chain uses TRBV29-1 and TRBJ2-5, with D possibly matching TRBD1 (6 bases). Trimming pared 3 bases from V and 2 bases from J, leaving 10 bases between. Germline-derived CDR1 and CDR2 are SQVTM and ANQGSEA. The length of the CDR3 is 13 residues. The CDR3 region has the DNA TGCAGCGTTGATGGCGACAGGCAAGAGACCCAGTACTTC. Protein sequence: CSVDGDRQETQYF.

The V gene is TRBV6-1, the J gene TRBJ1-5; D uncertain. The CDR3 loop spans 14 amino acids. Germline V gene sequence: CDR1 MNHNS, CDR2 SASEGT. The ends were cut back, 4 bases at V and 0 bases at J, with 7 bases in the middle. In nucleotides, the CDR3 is TGTGCCAGCAGTGGGGAGTATAGCAATCAGCCCCAGCATTTT. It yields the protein CASSGEYSNQPQHF.

The CDR3 sequence is CASSFYGWETQYF. The CDR3 DNA reads as TGTGCCAGCAGTTTCTACGGGTGGGAGACCCAGTACTTC. The rearrangement uses TRBV28 and TRBJ2-5; no clear D gene. V shed 3 bases and J shed 5 bases, with 10 bases lying between them. CDR3 length equals 13 residues. Germline loops: CDR1 MDHEN, CDR2 SYDVKM. The whole variable domain, remainder taken from reference TRBV28 and TRBJ2-5, is DVKVTQSSRYLVKRTGEKVFLECVQDMDHENMFWYRQDPGLGLRLIYFSYDVKMKEKGDIPEGYSVSREKKERFSLILESASTNQTSMYLCASSFYGWETQYFGPGTRLLVL.

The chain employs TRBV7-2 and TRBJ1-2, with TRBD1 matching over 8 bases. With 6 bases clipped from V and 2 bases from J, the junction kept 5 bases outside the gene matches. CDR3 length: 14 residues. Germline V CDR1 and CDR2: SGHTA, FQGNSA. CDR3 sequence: CASRSGTGNYGYTF. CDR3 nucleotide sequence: TGTGCCAGCAGATCCGGGACAGGAAACTATGGCTACACCTTC.

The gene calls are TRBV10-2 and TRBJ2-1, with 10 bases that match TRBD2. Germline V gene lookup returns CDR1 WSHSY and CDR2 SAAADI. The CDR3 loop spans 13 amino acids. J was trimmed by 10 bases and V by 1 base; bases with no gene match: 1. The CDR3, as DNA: TGCGCCAGCAGTGAGTTGACTAGCGGGGAGCAGTTCTTC. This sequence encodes CASSELTSGEQFF.

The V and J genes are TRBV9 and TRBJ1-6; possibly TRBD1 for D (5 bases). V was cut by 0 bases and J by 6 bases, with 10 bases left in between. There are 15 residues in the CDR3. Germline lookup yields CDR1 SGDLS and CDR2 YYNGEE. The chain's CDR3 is CASSVGRDGNSPLHF. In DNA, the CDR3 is TGTGCCAGCAGCGTAGGCAGGGACGGTAATTCACCCCTCCACTTT.

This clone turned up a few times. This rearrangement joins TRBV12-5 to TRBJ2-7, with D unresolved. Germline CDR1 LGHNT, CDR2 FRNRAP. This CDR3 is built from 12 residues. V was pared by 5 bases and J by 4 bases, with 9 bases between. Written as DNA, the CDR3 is TGTGCTAGTGGTCCACCCCGTTACGAGCAGTACTTC. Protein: CASGPPRYEQYF.

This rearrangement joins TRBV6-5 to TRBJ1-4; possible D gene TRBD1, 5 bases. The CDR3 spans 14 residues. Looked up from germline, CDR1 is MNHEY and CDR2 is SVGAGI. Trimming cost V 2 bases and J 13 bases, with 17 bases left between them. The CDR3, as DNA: TGTGCCAGCAGTTACGGAGGGGCGGATTTGAGACTGTTTTTT. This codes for CASSYGGADLRLFF.

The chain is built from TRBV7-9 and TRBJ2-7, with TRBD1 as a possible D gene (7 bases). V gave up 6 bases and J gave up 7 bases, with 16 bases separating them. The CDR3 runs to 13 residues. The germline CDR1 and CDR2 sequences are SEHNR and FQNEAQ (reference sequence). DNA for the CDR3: TGTGCCAGCAGTTCTAAGGGGGCGGGGGAGCAGTACTTC. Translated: CASSSKGAGEQYF. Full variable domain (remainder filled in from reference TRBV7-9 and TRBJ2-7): DTGVSQNPRHKITKRGQNVTFRCDPISEHNRLYWYRQTLGQGPEFLTYFQNEAQLEKSRLLSDRFSAERPKGSFSTLEIQRTEQGDSAMYLCASSSKGAGEQYFGPGTRLTVT.

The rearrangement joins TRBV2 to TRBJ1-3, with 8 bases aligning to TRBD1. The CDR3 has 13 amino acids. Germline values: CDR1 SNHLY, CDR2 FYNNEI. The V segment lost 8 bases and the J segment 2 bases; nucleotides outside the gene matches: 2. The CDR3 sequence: CASQTGAGNTIYF. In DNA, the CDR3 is TGTGCCAGCCAGACAGGGGCTGGAAACACCATATATTTT.

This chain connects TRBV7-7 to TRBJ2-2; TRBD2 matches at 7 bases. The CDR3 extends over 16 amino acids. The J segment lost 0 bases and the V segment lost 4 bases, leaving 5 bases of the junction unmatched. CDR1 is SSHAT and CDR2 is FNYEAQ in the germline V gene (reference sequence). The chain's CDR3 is CASSSLGLPNTGELFF. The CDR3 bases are TGTGCCAGCAGCTCCCTGGGACTACCGAACACCGGGGAGCTGTTTTTT.